This T cell receptor (beta chain) was recovered during a study of cytomegalovirus exposure and HLA in healthy donors. Whole-study results and caveats: According to an earlier analysis, most TCR beta V segments yielded productive rearrangements about 87% or about 30% of the time. With further analysis later on, most CMV-associated TCR beta chains appeared HLA-restricted.

This CDR3 is built from 15 residues. Losses at the gene ends were 1 base for V and 6 bases for J; bases not matched to a gene: 6. CDR1 is SGHTA and CDR2 is FQGNSA in the germline V gene. PCR employed 60 Vbeta and 13 Jbeta primers. TCRdb's copy holds only in-frame clones and misses some; the assay was immunoSEQ multiplex PCR. The data contain around 130,000 clones, 80% of them singletons. A note on this clone: Its antigen is as yet unknown.

The TCR was taken from a man in his forties in good health and CMV-seronegative. The sequenced sample was PBMCs. The chain employs TRBV7-2 and TRBJ2-7; 10 bases map to TRBD2. Written as DNA, the CDR3 is TGTGCCAGCAGCTTAGTTGTCCAGCGGGGGGGCGAGCAGTACTTC. Its translation is CASSLVVQRGGEQYF.